Listed below are T cell receptor beta chains from one sample, sequenced in a study of blood T cell repertoires in COVID-19. TCRdb's copy holds only in-frame clones and misses some; the assay was immunoSEQ multiplex PCR. The sample records under 250,000 clones, roughly 88% being singletons. The specimen sequenced was peripheral blood. The source is a man aged 50 to 59 with COVID-19, enrolled during active disease. Each CDR3 is given with its conserved first and last residue. Each record gives: clone size, J gene, V gene, D gene, CDR3 DNA, CDR3 protein. A D gene is named only where the DNA matches it firmly. Size values are once, few and many counts, or a class for expanded clones, and some rows have none.

>once|TRBJ2-1|TRBV5-1|NA
TGCGCCAGCAGCTTTGTAGACAGCCAATCCTACAATGAGCAGTTCTTC
CASSFVDSQSYNEQFF
>NA|TRBJ1-2|TRBV24-1|TRBD1
TGTGCCACCAGCGACCCTGGGACAGGGCTTATCTCCTTC
CATSDPGTGLISF
>NA|TRBJ1-2|TRBV5-6|NA
TGTGCCAGCAGCGCTCAGGGGCTTAACGATGGCTACACCTTC
CASSAQGLNDGYTF
>NA|TRBJ1-2|TRBV18|NA
TGTGCCAGCTCACGTGACCCCATGACGGGGGGCTACACCTTC
CASSRDPMTGGYTF
>NA|TRBJ2-7|TRBV19|TRBD1
TGTGCCAGTAGTATATGGCCGGACAGGGAATACGAGCAGTACTTC
CASSIWPDREYEQYF
>once|TRBJ2-7|TRBV3-1/TRBV3-2|NA
TGTGCCAGCAGCCACTCCCGGTCAACGGGGGACCGCTACGAGCAGTACTTC
CASSHSRSTGDRYEQYF
>NA|TRBJ1-3|TRBV9|TRBD1
TGTGCCAGCAGCCCCTATACAGCGTCCGAAGGGGGCCTCTCTGGAAACACCATATATTTT
CASSPYTASEGGLSGNTIYF
>NA|TRBJ1-5|TRBV10-3|NA
TGTGCCATCAGTGAGGCCAACGTCCGGGGGTCTGGCAATCAGCCCCAGCATTTT
CAISEANVRGSGNQPQHF
>NA|TRBJ2-1|TRBV5-1|NA
TGCGCCAGCAGCTTGACGGGAGAAGGGAATGAGCAGTTCTTC
CASSLTGEGNEQFF
>NA|TRBJ2-6|TRBV10-3|NA
TGTGCCATTTTAGCTAGAACTGGGGCCAACGTCCTGACTTTC
CAILARTGANVLTF
>NA|TRBJ2-3|TRBV7-2|TRBD2
TGTGCCAGCAGCTTAAGGCTAGCGGGAGAGATAGATACGCAGTATTTT
CASSLRLAGEIDTQYF
>once|TRBJ2-7|TRBV28|TRBD2
TGTGCCAGCAGCCCCGGGGGGGGCGCGGGGGAGCAGTACTTC
CASSPGGGAGEQYF
>NA|TRBJ2-3|TRBV3-1/TRBV3-2|NA
TGTGCCAGCAGCCAAGGGGGCCCATCAGATACGCAGTATTTT
CASSQGGPSDTQYF
>NA|TRBJ1-3|TRBV28|NA
TGTGCCAGCAGTTTATTTGGACAGCCGATCCCAGGAAACACCATATATTTT
CASSLFGQPIPGNTIYF
>NA|TRBJ1-1|TRBV14|NA
TGTGCCAGCAGCCCCGCGCGGGGGCTGGACACTGAAGCTTTCTTT
CASSPARGLDTEAFF
>NA|TRBJ2-7|TRBV2|TRBD2
TGTGCCAGCAGGAGCCCTAGCGGGATTTTAGGCGAGCAGTACTTC
CASRSPSGILGEQYF
>NA|TRBJ1-5|TRBV28|NA
TGTGCCAGCAGTGCACCGGGAACGGGGGCCCAGCATTTT
CASSAPGTGAQHF
>NA|TRBJ2-7|TRBV6-2/TRBV6-3|NA
TGTGCCAGCAGCCCTAGGACAGCTAACTACGAGCAGTACTTC
CASSPRTANYEQYF
>NA|TRBJ1-1|TRBV30|NA
TGTGCCTGGAGTGTCTCCGGGACAAGGACTGAAGCTTTCTTT
CAWSVSGTRTEAFF
>NA|TRBJ2-7|TRBV5-1|NA
TGCGCCAGCAGAGTCGACCACAGCGAGGGCGAGCAGTACTTC
CASRVDHSEGEQYF
>NA|TRBJ1-3|TRBV19|NA
TGTGCCAGTAGTATTAACTCTGGAAACACCATATATTTT
CASSINSGNTIYF
>NA|TRBJ2-7|TRBV7-6|NA
TGTGCCAGCAGCTTAGGGACTACTGCCTACGAGCAGTACTTC
CASSLGTTAYEQYF
>NA|TRBJ2-7|TRBV3-1/TRBV3-2|NA
TGTGCCAGCAGCCCGCTTAGTAGTCCCTACGAGCAGTACTTC
CASSPLSSPYEQYF
>NA|TRBJ2-7|TRBV7-9|TRBD1
TGTGCCAGCAGCCCCGGACAGGTTACCTACGAGCAGTACTTC
CASSPGQVTYEQYF
>NA|TRBJ2-4|TRBV6-2/TRBV6-3|NA
TGTGCCAGCAGTTACTCTGCTAGCTTGCTAGCCAAAAACATTCAGTACTTC
CASSYSASLLAKNIQYF
>NA|TRBJ2-7|TRBV7-9|NA
TGTGCCAGCAGCTTAGGAGGGACACCCGCTGAGCAGTACTTC
CASSLGGTPAEQYF
>NA|TRBJ2-2|TRBV3-1/TRBV3-2|NA
TGTGCCAGCAGCCCCGGGAGTAGTACGAACACCGGGGAGCTGTTTTTT
CASSPGSSTNTGELFF